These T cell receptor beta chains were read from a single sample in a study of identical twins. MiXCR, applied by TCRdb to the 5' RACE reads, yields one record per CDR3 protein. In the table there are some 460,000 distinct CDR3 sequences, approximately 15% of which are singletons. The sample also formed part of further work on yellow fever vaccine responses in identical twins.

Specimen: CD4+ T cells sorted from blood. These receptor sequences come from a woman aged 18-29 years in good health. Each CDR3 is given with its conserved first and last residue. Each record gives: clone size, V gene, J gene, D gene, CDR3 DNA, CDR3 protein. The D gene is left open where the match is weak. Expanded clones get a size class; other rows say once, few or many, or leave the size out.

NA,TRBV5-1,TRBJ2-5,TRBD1,TGCGCCAGCCATTTTGGGACAGGGGAGGCGGAGACCCAGTACTTC,CASHFGTGEAETQYF
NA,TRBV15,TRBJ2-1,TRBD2,TGTGCCACCAGCAGAGGTGGCGGGGGTCCACTAGGGGAGCAGTTCTTC,CATSRGGGGPLGEQFF
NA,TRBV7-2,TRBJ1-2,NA,TGTGCCAGCAGCTCCTATGGCTACACCTTC,CASSSYGYTF
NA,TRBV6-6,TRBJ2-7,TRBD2,TGTGCCAGCAGTTACGGCCTAGCGGGGGAGCAGTACTTC,CASSYGLAGEQYF
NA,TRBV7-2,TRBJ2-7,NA,TGTGCCAGCAGCTTCGGGGGATACTATCAGGTACCCTACGAGCAGTACTTC,CASSFGGYYQVPYEQYF
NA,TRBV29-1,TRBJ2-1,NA,TGCAGCGTTGAACATTACAATGAGCAGTTCTTC,CSVEHYNEQFF
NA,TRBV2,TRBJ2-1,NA,TGTGCCAGCAGTGAGCACAGCCATGAGCAGTTCTTC,CASSEHSHEQFF
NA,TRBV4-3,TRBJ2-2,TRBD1,TGCGCCAGCAGCCAAATTGCCGGGACAGGAGGGAACACCGGGGAGCTGTTTTTT,CASSQIAGTGGNTGELFF
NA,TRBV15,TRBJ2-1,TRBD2,TGTGCCACCAGCCGCCCGCGGGGACTAGCGGACCTAGGGCAGTTCTTC,CATSRPRGLADLGQFF
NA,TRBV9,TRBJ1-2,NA,TGTGCCAGCAGCGCCCCCTCCGCGGTCTATGGCTACACCTTC,CASSAPSAVYGYTF
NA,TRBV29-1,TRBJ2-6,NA,TGCAGCGTTGAAGATCGGTTGGGGGCGAACGGGGCCAACGTCCTGACTTTC,CSVEDRLGANGANVLTF
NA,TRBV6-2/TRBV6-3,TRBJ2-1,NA,TGTGCCAGCAGTTACAGGCCCACCTACAATGAGCAGTTCTTC,CASSYRPTYNEQFF
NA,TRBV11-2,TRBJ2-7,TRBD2,TGTGCCAGCAGCTCGCCCAGACTAGCGGGAGTGAAAGAGCAGTACTTC,CASSSPRLAGVKEQYF
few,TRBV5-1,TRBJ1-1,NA,TGCGCCAGCAGCTTTGAGGGTGTAGACACTGAAGCTTTCTTT,CASSFEGVDTEAFF
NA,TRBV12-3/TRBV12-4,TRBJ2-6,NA,TGTGCCAGCACCTTAGACATAACGGACTCTGGGGCCAACGTCCTGACTTTC,CASTLDITDSGANVLTF
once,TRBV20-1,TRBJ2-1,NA,TGCAGTGCCAGCGTGTTTCAGTTCTTC,CSASVFQFF
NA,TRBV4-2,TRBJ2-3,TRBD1,TGTGCCAGCAGCCAAGAGATGGGACAGGGGGGGTACACAGATACGCAGTATTTT,CASSQEMGQGGYTDTQYF
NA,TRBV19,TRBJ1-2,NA,TGTGCCAGTAGTCCCCTGGCCGGGCAGGGCTTGAAGGGCTACACCTTC,CASSPLAGQGLKGYTF
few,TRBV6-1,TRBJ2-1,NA,TGTGCCAGCAGTGAACCGGTTAGGAGCTCCTACAATGAGCAGTTCTTC,CASSEPVRSSYNEQFF
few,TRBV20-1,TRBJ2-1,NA,TGCAGTGCTAGATCTTTTGCGGGGCCGTACAATGAGCAGTTCTTC,CSARSFAGPYNEQFF
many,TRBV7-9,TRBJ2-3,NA,TGTGCCAGCAGCTTAGTAAATGGACGGCCCCTTTTT,CASSLVNGRPLF
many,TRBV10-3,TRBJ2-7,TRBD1,TGTGCCATCAGTGAGTCGACAGGGACCCAAGGGGAGCAGTACTTC,CAISESTGTQGEQYF
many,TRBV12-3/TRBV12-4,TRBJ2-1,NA,TGTGCCAGCCTTATGTTCGGCTATGAGCAGTTCTTC,CASLMFGYEQFF
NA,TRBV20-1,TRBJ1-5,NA,TGCAGTGCTAGAGATCCTGGGGGGAGCAATCAGCCCCAGCATTTT,CSARDPGGSNQPQHF
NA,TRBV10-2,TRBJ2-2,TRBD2,TGCGCCAGCAGGACTAGCGGGGCCCGGGACACCGGGGAGCTGTTTTTT,CASRTSGARDTGELFF
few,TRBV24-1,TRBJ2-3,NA,TGTGCCACCAGTGATTTTCCCACGACCACAGATACGCAGTATTTT,CATSDFPTTTDTQYF
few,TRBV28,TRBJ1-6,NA,TGTGCCAGCAGGAAACGGACCGCAGCCCTCCACTTT,CASRKRTAALHF
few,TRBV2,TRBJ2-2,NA,TGTGCCAGCAATCGCTTGCGGGACACCGGGGAGCTGTTTTTT,CASNRLRDTGELFF
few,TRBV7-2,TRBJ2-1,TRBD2,TGTGCCAGCACCGGCCGGACTAGAGGTGAGCAGTTCTTC,CASTGRTRGEQFF
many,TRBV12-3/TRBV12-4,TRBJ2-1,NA,TGTGCCAGCAGTTTAGACAGATATTACAATGAGCAGTTCTTC,CASSLDRYYNEQFF
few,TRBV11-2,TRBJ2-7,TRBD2,TGTGCCAGCAGCACTGGACTAGCGGGCGTCAAGCCCACCTACGAGCAGTACTTC,CASSTGLAGVKPTYEQYF
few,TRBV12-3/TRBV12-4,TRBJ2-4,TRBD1,TGTGCCAGCAGTTTCGTCGCGGGTGGACAGGGGCGAGCCAAAAACATTCAGTACTTC,CASSFVAGGQGRAKNIQYF
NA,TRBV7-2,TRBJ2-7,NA,TGTGCCAGCAGCTCCGGAAGGGAGCAGTACTTC,CASSSGREQYF
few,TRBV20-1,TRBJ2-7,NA,TGCAGTGCTGGAGAGATGGCGCCGGGTCGCTACGAGCAGTACTTC,CSAGEMAPGRYEQYF